These T cell receptor beta chains were read from a single sample in a study of blood T cells in healthy people across ages. One entry per CDR3 protein results from TCRdb running MiXCR on the 5' RACE reads. This table has about 1.8 million distinct CDR3 sequences, about 50% appearing once. The sequenced sample consisted of blood. These receptors originate from a woman aged 40 to 50 in good health. Both conserved end residues are part of each CDR3. Fields, in order: V gene, J gene, clone size, D gene, CDR3 length, CDR3 DNA, CDR3 protein. A D gene is named only where the DNA matches it firmly. Expanded clones get a size class; other rows say once, few or many, or leave the size out.

v_call: TRBV6-1
j_call: TRBJ1-5
clone_size: .
d_call: TRBD1
cdr3_length: 17
cdr3_nt: TGTGCCAGCAGACAGGACAGGAGTAGATATAGCAATCAGCCCCAGCATTTT
cdr3_aa: CASRQDRSRYSNQPQHF

v_call: TRBV20-1
j_call: TRBJ2-5
clone_size: .
d_call: TRBD2
cdr3_length: 15
cdr3_nt: TGCAGTGCTAGAGATCTAGCGGGGGTGACGGAGACCCAGTACTTC
cdr3_aa: CSARDLAGVTETQYF

v_call: TRBV5-1
j_call: TRBJ2-1
clone_size: few
d_call: .
cdr3_length: 15
cdr3_nt: TGCGCCAGCAGGGACGGGACCCTGTCCTACAATGAGCAGTTCTTC
cdr3_aa: CASRDGTLSYNEQFF

v_call: TRBV6-2/TRBV6-3
j_call: TRBJ1-2
clone_size: .
d_call: .
cdr3_length: 14
cdr3_nt: TGTGCCAGCCGCCGGGGGGGACTCAACTATGGCTACACCTTC
cdr3_aa: CASRRGGLNYGYTF

v_call: TRBV20-1
j_call: TRBJ1-2
clone_size: few
d_call: .
cdr3_length: 13
cdr3_nt: TGCAGTGCTAGAGATCCGGCTCTCTATGGCTACACCTTC
cdr3_aa: CSARDPALYGYTF

v_call: TRBV10-1
j_call: TRBJ1-2
clone_size: .
d_call: TRBD1
cdr3_length: 13
cdr3_nt: TGCGCCAGCAGTGAGAACAGGGGCAATGGCTACACCTTC
cdr3_aa: CASSENRGNGYTF

v_call: TRBV29-1
j_call: TRBJ1-2
clone_size: once
d_call: .
cdr3_length: 8
cdr3_nt: TGCAGCGTTCAGGGCCACACCTTC
cdr3_aa: CSVQGHTF

v_call: TRBV18
j_call: TRBJ2-5
clone_size: .
d_call: .
cdr3_length: 12
cdr3_nt: TGTGCCAGCTCACCAATTACGGGTGAGCAGTACTTC
cdr3_aa: CASSPITGEQYF

v_call: TRBV12-3/TRBV12-4
j_call: TRBJ1-6
clone_size: .
d_call: .
cdr3_length: 13
cdr3_nt: TGTGCCAGCAGTTTTTATATCCTATCACCCCTCCACTTT
cdr3_aa: CASSFYILSPLHF

v_call: TRBV29-1
j_call: TRBJ1-2
clone_size: .
d_call: .
cdr3_length: 11
cdr3_nt: TGCAGCGTCGCTGTCGGGAGGGGCTACACCTTC
cdr3_aa: CSVAVGRGYTF

v_call: TRBV6-6
j_call: TRBJ2-7
clone_size: .
d_call: TRBD1
cdr3_length: 16
cdr3_nt: TGTGCCAGCAGTTACATTGCGGGACAGGGTTTCGACGAGCAGTACTTC
cdr3_aa: CASSYIAGQGFDEQYF

v_call: TRBV15
j_call: TRBJ2-6
clone_size: few
d_call: .
cdr3_length: 19
cdr3_nt: TGTGCCACCAGGAGGATACCGGGACATAGGGAATCTGGGGCCAACGTCCTGACTTTC
cdr3_aa: CATRRIPGHRESGANVLTF

v_call: TRBV6-5
j_call: TRBJ2-1
clone_size: .
d_call: .
cdr3_length: 16
cdr3_nt: TGTGCCAGCAGTTACCGTCGAGAGGGGATAAACCATGAGCAGTTCTTC
cdr3_aa: CASSYRREGINHEQFF

v_call: TRBV2
j_call: TRBJ2-5
clone_size: once
d_call: .
cdr3_length: 15
cdr3_nt: TGTGCCAGCGCTGGATCTAGCAGCTTTCAAGAGACCCAGTACTTC
cdr3_aa: CASAGSSSFQETQYF